What follows are 26 T cell receptor beta chains derived from one specimen sequenced in a study of blood T cells in healthy people across ages. PCR was performed a second time for 7 to 11 cycles using a sample-barcoded 5' primer and a J-beta primer mix. From the 5' RACE reads, TCRdb called clonotypes with MiXCR, one entry per CDR3 protein. The table has about 800,000 distinct CDR3 sequences, roughly 60% seen once. What was sequenced was blood. The receptor set was obtained from a man between 25 and 39 years old in good health.

This sequence joins TRBV25-1 and TRBJ2-4, with TRBD1 as a possible D gene (5 bases). The CDR3 consists of 14 residues. The V end lost 8 bases, the J end lost 2 bases, and 13 bases lay between the germline ends. Germline loops: CDR1 MGHDK, CDR2 SYGVNS. This CDR3 is CASGPPGSKNIQYF. Here the CDR3 DNA reads TGTGCCAGCGGCCCGCCAGGGTCCAAAAACATTCAGTACTTC. Filled out from reference TRBV25-1 and TRBJ2-4, the complete variable domain reads EADIYQTPRYLVIGTGKKITLECSQTMGHDKMYWYQQDPGMELHLIHYSYGVNSTEKGDLSSESTVSRIRTEHFPLTLESARPSHTSQYLCASGPPGSKNIQYFGAGTRLSVL.

This clonotype was seen only once. The chain combines TRBV30 with TRBJ1-2, with 11 bases matching TRBD1. Germline V CDR1 and CDR2: GTSNPN, SVGIG (reference sequence). The V gene end was trimmed by 8 bases and the J gene end by 7 bases; junction bases not matched to a gene: 6. The CDR3 is made up of 12 amino acids. The CDR3 loop reads CAGTGGKGGYTF. The CDR3 nucleotides are TGTGCCGGGACAGGGGGAAAGGGTGGCTACACCTTC.

The sample holds a few counts of this clonotype. The V call is TRBV29-1, the J call TRBJ2-4; D unclear. This CDR3 comprises 11 residues. Germline V gene sequence: CDR1 SQVTM, CDR2 ANQGSEA. Between the trimmed V and J ends, which lost 6 bases and 9 bases, there was a span of 12 bases. The CDR3 DNA sequence: TGCAGCGTCCTCACAGCGTCCATTCAGTACTTC. Its translation: CSVLTASIQYF.

The chain recombines TRBV5-5 with TRBJ2-7; no firm D call. The CDR3 is 12 residues long. The germline CDR1 and CDR2 sequences are SGHKS and YYEKEE (reference sequence). The V end lost 0 bases, the J end lost 11 bases, and 12 bases lay between the germline ends. The CDR3 loop reads CASSLAVDQEYF. The CDR3 bases are TGTGCCAGCAGCTTGGCCGTGGACCAGGAGTACTTC. Variable domain in full (rest from reference TRBV5-5 and TRBJ2-7): DAGVTQSPTHLIKTRGQQVTLRCSPISGHKSVSWYQQVLGQGPQFIFQYYEKEERGRGNFPDRFSARQFPNYSSELNVNALLLGDSALYLCASSLAVDQEYFGPGTRLTVT.

The chain links TRBV28 to TRBJ2-5, with D maybe TRBD2 (5 bases). Germline V gene lookup returns CDR1 MDHEN and CDR2 SYDVKM. V was shortened by 5 bases and J by 4 bases, with 20 bases between the two germline ends. This CDR3 contains 16 residues. CDR3 protein: CASSTLGEGRSETQYF. CDR3 bases: TGTGCCAGCAGTACCCTCGGTGAGGGTAGGTCAGAGACCCAGTACTTC.

The chain is built from TRBV27 and TRBJ2-7, with 14 bases identical to TRBD2. V shed 4 bases, J shed 1 base, and the junction held 6 bases outside the gene matches. The CDR3 totals 17 residues. Germline V gene data show CDR1 as MNHEY and CDR2 as SMNVEV (reference sequence). This CDR3 is CASSSGLAGASSYEQYF. The CDR3 nucleotides read TGTGCCAGCAGTTCGGGACTAGCGGGAGCGTCGTCCTACGAGCAGTACTTC.

This clonotype has more than one count but fewer than ten. The rearrangement uses TRBV10-3 and TRBJ2-5; 11 bases line up with TRBD2. Trimming cost V 2 bases and J 4 bases; bases outside gene matches: 6. Germline V gene lookup returns CDR1 ENHRY and CDR2 SYGVKD. This CDR3 has 16 residues. In DNA form, the CDR3 reads TGTGCCATCAGTGAGCGATCGACTAGCGGGGTAGAGACCCAGTACTTC. Protein sequence: CAISERSTSGVETQYF.

The chain employs TRBV5-5 and TRBJ2-7; TRBD2 matches at 12 bases. CDR1 and CDR2 from the germline V gene are SGHKS and YYEKEE (reference sequence). V lost 6 bases, J lost 2 bases, and 6 bases stayed unmatched. CDR3 length: 15 amino acids. The CDR3 bases are TGTGCCAGCATCCCCTCTAGCGGGAGGGCCTACGAGCAGTACTTC. It is translated as CASIPSSGRAYEQYF.

The rearrangement uses TRBV30 and TRBJ2-1; 7 bases are a match to TRBD2. V shed 4 bases, J shed 10 bases, and the junction held 4 bases outside the gene matches. The CDR3 contains 11 residues. Germline V gene data show CDR1 as GTSNPN and CDR2 as SVGIG (reference sequence). For the CDR3, the DNA is TGTGCCTGGAAGCGGGGTGGGGAGCAGTTCTTC. It is translated as CAWKRGGEQFF.

This sequence joins TRBV11-2 and TRBJ2-5, with TRBD2 matching 8 bases. The J call may be wrong; the DNA end is better matched by TRBJ2-7. Germline CDR1 and CDR2: SGHAT and FQNNGV. This CDR3 is 15 amino acids long. The CDR3 loop is CASSLPAGGRYEQYF. CDR3 nucleotide sequence: TGTGCCAGCAGCCTCCCGGCGGGGGGCAGATACGAGCAGTACTTC.

The V call is TRBV20-1, the J call TRBJ2-1, with 12 bases lining up with TRBD2. Germline V gene sequence: CDR1 DFQATT, CDR2 SNEGSKA (reference sequence). This CDR3 has 13 amino acids. The junction had 5 bases not matched to a gene; V was cut back by 5 bases and J by 9 bases. The DNA of the CDR3 is TGCAGTGCTCTAATACTAGCGGGGGGTGAGCAGTTCTTC. Its translation is CSALILAGGEQFF.

The chain is built from TRBV18 and TRBJ2-3; D ambiguous. Trimming stripped 2 bases from V and 10 bases from J, with 13 bases between. Germline V gene sequence: CDR1 KGHSH, CDR2 LQKENI. This CDR3 region has 13 residues. CDR3 sequence reads: CASSPDVDPAQYF. The CDR3 coding sequence is TGTGCCAGCTCACCAGACGTGGACCCGGCGCAGTATTTT.

The V gene is TRBV2, the J gene TRBJ1-1; 12 bases match TRBD1. There are 15 residues in the CDR3. J lost 8 bases, V lost 4 bases, and 8 bases had no gene match. Germline assignment: CDR1 SNHLY and CDR2 FYNNEI. DNA for the CDR3: TGTGCCAGCAGTGGAGGGACAGGGGGCACGGGGGAAGCTTTCTTT. Its translation is CASSGGTGGTGEAFF.

The chain is built from TRBV5-1 and TRBJ2-7, with D tentatively TRBD1 (5 bases). This CDR3 is 16 amino acids long. In germline, CDR1 is SGHRS, CDR2 YFSETQ. Trimming shortened V by 0 bases and J by 2 bases, and 15 bases separated the two germline ends. CDR3 in DNA: TGCGCCAGCAGCTTGGCCCCTAGGGGTGGCACCTACGAGCAGTACTTC. Its translation is CASSLAPRGGTYEQYF.

Comments on this clonotype: The junction departs from germline at one end; a sequencing error may be responsible. V is TRBV10-3 and J is TRBJ2-2; 7 bases align to TRBD1. The CDR3 is 12 residues long. Looked up from germline, CDR1 is ENHRY and CDR2 is SYGVKD. Here the CDR3 reads CAITDDQGVLFF. The CDR3 bases are TGTGCCATCACCGACGACCAGGGGGTGCTGTTTTTT.

CDR3 sequence: CASSQGTGSNANYGYTF. In nucleotides, the CDR3 is TGTGCCAGCAGCCAAGGGACAGGGAGTAATGCCAACTATGGCTACACCTTC. This chain joins TRBV14 and TRBJ1-2; 8 bases map to TRBD1. CDR1 and CDR2 from the germline V gene are SGHDN and FVKESK. V shed 1 base and J 2 bases; nucleotides not matched to a gene: 9. This CDR3 spans 17 amino acids.

This clonotype was seen a few times. The V call is TRBV24-1, the J call TRBJ2-3; possibly TRBD1 for D (5 bases). The CDR3 length is 15 residues. Trimming pared 2 bases from V and 3 bases from J, leaving 11 bases between. CDR1 and CDR2 from the germline V gene are KGHDR and SFDVKD. Here the CDR3 reads CATSDSQGPTDTQYF. DNA for the CDR3: TGTGCCACCAGTGATTCGCAGGGCCCGACAGATACGCAGTATTTT.

The rearrangement links TRBV7-2 to TRBJ2-7, with D perhaps matching TRBD1 or TRBD2 (5 bases each). CDR1 SGHTA and CDR2 FQGNSA come from the germline V gene. Trimming removed 4 bases from V and 5 bases from J, with 21 bases in between. The CDR3 sequence is 16 residues long. CDR3 in DNA: TGTGCCAGCAGCTCCCGAGGGACCCTAGGAATCCACGAGCAGTACTTC. It codes for CASSSRGTLGIHEQYF.

This chain uses TRBV29-1 with TRBJ2-1; D possibly matches TRBD1 or TRBD2 (6 bases each). V dropped 7 bases and J dropped 4 bases, with 17 bases sitting between them. Germline V gene data show CDR1 as SQVTM and CDR2 as ANQGSEA. The CDR3 spans 14 residues. The CDR3 DNA follows: TGCAGCGCCCGAGGGGGGACGGGGTACAATGAGCAGTTCTTC. It translates to CSARGGTGYNEQFF.

This clonotype was picked up a small number of times. This chain connects TRBV29-1 to TRBJ2-5; possibly TRBD2 for D (5 bases). CDR3 length: 15 residues. Germline loops: CDR1 SQVTM, CDR2 ANQGSEA. Trimming left V 4 bases short and J 1 base short, with 16 bases between. DNA of the CDR3: TGCAGCGTTGGTAGAGTTAGCGCCTTCCAAGAGACCCAGTACTTC. It translates to CSVGRVSAFQETQYF.

This chain connects TRBV7-2 to TRBJ2-2, with 10 bases identical to TRBD2. Germline CDR1 SGHTA, CDR2 FQGNSA. After removal of 6 bases from V and 0 bases from J, the junction contained 7 bases not matched to a gene. The CDR3 totals 17 residues. The CDR3, as DNA: TGTGCCAGCAGTCAATCCCTAGCGGGAGCGAACACCGGGGAGCTGTTTTTT. Amino acids: CASSQSLAGANTGELFF.

A few counts support this clonotype. This sequence joins TRBV7-2 and TRBJ1-5; perhaps TRBD1 as D (5 bases). The CDR3 has 15 amino acids. The germline V and J ends were trimmed by 4 bases and 1 base, with 11 bases remaining between them. Germline V gene data show CDR1 as SGHTA and CDR2 as FQGNSA. CDR3 loop: CASSSRGGSNQPQHF. The DNA for the CDR3 is TGTGCCAGCAGCTCCCGCGGGGGAAGCAATCAGCCCCAGCATTTT.

This clonotype was recorded many times. The V gene is TRBV29-1, the J gene TRBJ2-3; tentatively, D is TRBD1 or TRBD2 (5 bases each). Germline CDR1 and CDR2: SQVTM and ANQGSEA. The CDR3 covers 13 residues. Trimming cost V 3 bases and J 0 bases, with 7 bases left between them. The CDR3 protein is CSVDWGSTDTQYF. DNA for the CDR3: TGCAGCGTTGATTGGGGGAGCACAGATACGCAGTATTTT.

The V call is TRBV20-1, the J call TRBJ1-2; 12 bases map to TRBD1. The germline V gene has CDR1 DFQATT and CDR2 SNEGSKA (reference sequence). V lost 0 bases to trimming and J lost 7 bases; unmatched junction nucleotides: 6. The CDR3 has 15 residues. The CDR3 sequence is CSAREPGQGAGGYTF. For the CDR3, the DNA is TGCAGTGCTAGAGAACCGGGACAGGGGGCGGGTGGCTACACCTTC.

This clonotype appeared a few times. The CDR3 nucleotides read TGTGCCAGCAGTTCTCTTGAGAGCTCCTACAATGAGCAGTTCTTC. Residues: CASSSLESSYNEQFF. This chain connects TRBV28 to TRBJ2-1; D ambiguous. The CDR3 contains 15 residues. The V end lost 4 bases, the J end lost 0 bases, and 10 bases lay between the germline ends. Germline CDR1 and CDR2: MDHEN and SYDVKM.

This clonotype was recorded once. The V gene is TRBV20-1, the J gene TRBJ2-3, with D possibly TRBD2 on 5 matching bases. V lost 1 base and J lost 6, with 14 bases in between. The CDR3 has 14 amino acids. Germline CDR1 and CDR2: DFQATT and SNEGSKA (reference sequence). CDR3 DNA sequence: TGCAGTGCTAGAGTTGAGGGCAGGTCCGATACGCAGTATTTT. This codes for CSARVEGRSDTQYF.